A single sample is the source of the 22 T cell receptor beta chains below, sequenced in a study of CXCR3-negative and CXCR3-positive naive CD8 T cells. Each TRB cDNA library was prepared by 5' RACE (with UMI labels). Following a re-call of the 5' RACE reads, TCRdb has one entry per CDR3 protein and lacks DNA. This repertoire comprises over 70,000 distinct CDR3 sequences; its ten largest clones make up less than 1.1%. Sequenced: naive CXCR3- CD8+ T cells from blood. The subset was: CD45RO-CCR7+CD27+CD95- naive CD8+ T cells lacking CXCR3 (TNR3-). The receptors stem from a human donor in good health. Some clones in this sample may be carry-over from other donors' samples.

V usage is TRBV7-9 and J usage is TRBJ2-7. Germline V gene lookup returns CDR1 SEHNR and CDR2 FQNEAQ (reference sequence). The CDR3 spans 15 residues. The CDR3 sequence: CASSTDPRLSYEQYF.

The CDR3 loop is CSARDSVRQAVPNTGELFF. The chain uses TRBV20-1 and TRBJ2-2; TCRdb returns TRBD1, unconfirmable since there is no DNA. Germline loops: CDR1 DFQATT, CDR2 SNEGSKA (reference sequence). The CDR3 covers 19 residues.

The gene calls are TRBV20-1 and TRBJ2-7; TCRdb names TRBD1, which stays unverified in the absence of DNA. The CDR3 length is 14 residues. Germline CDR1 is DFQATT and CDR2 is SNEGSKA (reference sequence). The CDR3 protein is CSARVKDRTYEQYF.

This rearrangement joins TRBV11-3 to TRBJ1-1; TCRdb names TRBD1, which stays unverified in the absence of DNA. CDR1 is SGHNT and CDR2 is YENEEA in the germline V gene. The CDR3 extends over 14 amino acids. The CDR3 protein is CASSFRGPYTEAFF.

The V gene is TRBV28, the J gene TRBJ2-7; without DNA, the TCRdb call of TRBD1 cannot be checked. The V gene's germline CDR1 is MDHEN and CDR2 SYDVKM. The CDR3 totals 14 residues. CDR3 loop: CASSFRVSSYEQYF.

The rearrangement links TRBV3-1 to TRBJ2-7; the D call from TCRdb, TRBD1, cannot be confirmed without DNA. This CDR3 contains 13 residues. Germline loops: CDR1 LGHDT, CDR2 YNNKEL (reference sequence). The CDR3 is CASSPQNGGEQYF.

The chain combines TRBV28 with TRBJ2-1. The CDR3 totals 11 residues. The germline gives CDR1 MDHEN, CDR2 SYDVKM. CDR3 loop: CASSLYNEQFF.

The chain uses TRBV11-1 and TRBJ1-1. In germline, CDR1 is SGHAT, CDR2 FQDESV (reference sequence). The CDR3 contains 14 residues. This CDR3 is CASSHEVGNTEAFF.

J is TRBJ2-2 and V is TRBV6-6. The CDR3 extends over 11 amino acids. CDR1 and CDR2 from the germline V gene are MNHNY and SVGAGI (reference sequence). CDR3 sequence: CASKNTGELFF.

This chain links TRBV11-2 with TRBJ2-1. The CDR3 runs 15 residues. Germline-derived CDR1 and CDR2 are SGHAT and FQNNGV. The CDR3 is CASSLGPYRLNEQFF.

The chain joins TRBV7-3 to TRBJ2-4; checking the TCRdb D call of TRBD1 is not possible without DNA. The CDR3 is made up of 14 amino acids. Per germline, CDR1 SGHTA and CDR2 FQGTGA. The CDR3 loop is CASSWDGSTGIQYF. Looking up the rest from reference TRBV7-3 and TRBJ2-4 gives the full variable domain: GAGVSQTPSNKVTEKGKYVELRCDPISGHTALYWYRQSLGQGPEFLIYFQGTGAADDSGLPNDRFFAVRPEGSVSTLKIQRTERGDSAVYLCASSWDGSTGIQYFGAGTRLSVL.

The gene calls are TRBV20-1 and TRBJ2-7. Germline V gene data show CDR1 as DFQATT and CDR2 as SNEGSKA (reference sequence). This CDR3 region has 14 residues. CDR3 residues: CSARGYLSGYEQYF.

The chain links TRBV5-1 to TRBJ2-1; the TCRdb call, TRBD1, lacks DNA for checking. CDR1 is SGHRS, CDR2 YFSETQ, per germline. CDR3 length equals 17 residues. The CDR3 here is CASSLRGTGGPENEQFF.

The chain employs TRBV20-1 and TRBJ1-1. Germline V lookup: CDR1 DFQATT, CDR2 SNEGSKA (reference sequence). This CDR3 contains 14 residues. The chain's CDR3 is CSARPPGLYTEAFF.

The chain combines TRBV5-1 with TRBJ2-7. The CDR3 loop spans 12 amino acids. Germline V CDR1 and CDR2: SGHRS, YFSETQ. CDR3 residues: CASSSDVYEQCF.

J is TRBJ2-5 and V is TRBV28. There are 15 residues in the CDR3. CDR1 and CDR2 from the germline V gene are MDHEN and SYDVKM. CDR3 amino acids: CASSFYAVEEETQYF.

CDR3 sequence: CSAHRGLAGAPYEQYF. The V and J genes are TRBV20-1 and TRBJ2-7; TCRdb's D call, TRBD1, is unchecked because there is no DNA. CDR3 length: 16 residues. The V gene's germline CDR1 is DFQATT and CDR2 SNEGSKA (reference sequence).

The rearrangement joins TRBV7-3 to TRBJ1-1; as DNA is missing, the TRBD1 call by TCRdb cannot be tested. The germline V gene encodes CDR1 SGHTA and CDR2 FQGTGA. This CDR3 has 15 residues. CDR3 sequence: CASRLTGGANTEAFF.

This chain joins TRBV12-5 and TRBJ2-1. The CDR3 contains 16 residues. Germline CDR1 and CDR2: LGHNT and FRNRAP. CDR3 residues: CASGWTEGISYNEQFF.

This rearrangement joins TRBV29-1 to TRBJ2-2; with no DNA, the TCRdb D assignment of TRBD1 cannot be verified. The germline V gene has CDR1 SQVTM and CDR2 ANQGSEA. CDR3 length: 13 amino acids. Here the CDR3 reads CSVDPGYTGELFF.

CDR3: CSARGGVDEQFF. The chain carries TRBV29-1 and TRBJ2-1; the TCRdb call, TRBD1, lacks DNA for checking. The germline V gene has CDR1 SQVTM and CDR2 ANQGSEA. The CDR3 spans 12 residues.

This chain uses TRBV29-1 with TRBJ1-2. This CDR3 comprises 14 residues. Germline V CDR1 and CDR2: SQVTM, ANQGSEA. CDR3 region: CSVEQATDYEGYTF.